The 6 T cell receptor beta chains reported below all come from one sample, sequenced in a study of T cell clonality in common variable immunodeficiency. Repertoires were generated with immunoSEQ multiplex PCR, while TCRdb's copy carries only in-frame clones and drops some. The sample yields some 40,000 clones, without any singletons. Sequences were obtained from peripheral blood mononuclear cells. Every receptor here comes from a person aged 18-70 years in good health.

Many counts were recorded for this clone. The CDR3 extends 3 residues past the end of the read, so its final part is completed from the germline J gene. The gene calls are TRBV10-3 and TRBJ1-2; 9 nucleotides line up with TRBD1. The CDR3 has 18 residues. The germline gives CDR1 ENHRY, CDR2 SYGVKD. V dropped 4 bases and J dropped 1; count of bases not matched to a gene: 13. Partial CDR3 DNA: TGTGCCATCAGTGGATTTGGGACAGGGTCAAGGGGTAACTATGGC. Translating gives CAISGFGTGSRGNYG. The whole CDR3 is CAISGFGTGSRGNYGYTF.

This clone was observed at least ten times. The read terminates 3 residues before the CDR3 end, so the remaining end is supplied by the germline J gene. The chain couples TRBV7-3 to TRBJ1-1; 7 nucleotides agree with TRBD1. Germline CDR1 SGHTA, CDR2 FQGTGA. V was clipped by 4 bases and J by 2 bases; unmatched bases: 7. The CDR3 has 15 residues. The CDR3 reads CASSYLGGANTEAFF. Incomplete CDR3 DNA: TGTGCCAGCAGCTACCTAGGGGGCGCAAACACTGAA.

This clone appeared a few times. The read halts 3 residues ahead of the CDR3 end, with the missing end drawn from the germline J gene. This rearrangement joins TRBV18 to TRBJ1-1; D remains ambiguous. This CDR3 comprises 15 residues. Germline-derived CDR1 and CDR2 are KGHSH and LQKENI. Incomplete CDR3 DNA: TGTGCCAGCTCACGGACTAGCGCCGTTGGGGAGACC. Translating gives CASSRTSAVGET. The full CDR3 sequence reads CASSRTSAVGETAFF.

In the case of this clone: The sequenced fragment ends 3 residues before the CDR3 boundary, so the rest is inferred from the germline J gene. The chain employs TRBV2 and TRBJ2-2; 9 bases align to TRBD1. There are 15 residues in the CDR3. Germline CDR1 SNHLY, CDR2 FYNNEI. Incomplete CDR3 DNA: TGTGCCAGCAGCCGACCCGGGACAGGGAGTGAAAAG. Residues: CASSRPGTGSEK. The entire CDR3 reads CASSRPGTGSEKLFF.

This clone appeared many times. The read comes to an end 3 residues before the CDR3 does, leaving the germline J gene to fill in the end. The chain links TRBV5-1 to TRBJ1-1, with a tentative D call TRBD1 (5 bases). Germline V gene sequence: CDR1 SGHRS, CDR2 YFSETQ. Deletions cut 4 bases from V and 1 base from J, with 17 bases between. This CDR3 is 16 amino acids long. CDR3: CASSNRDSTRNTEAFF. The DNA read from the CDR3 is TGCGCCAGCAGCAATCGGGACTCCACGAGGAACACTGAA.

This clone was picked up many times. Sequencing ends 3 residues short of the CDR3 end; the germline J gene provides the rest. The rearrangement links TRBV5-1 to TRBJ2-7; the match to TRBD1 covers 9 bases. The CDR3 totals 15 residues. V was clipped by 0 bases and J by 3 bases; unmatched bases: 4. Germline-derived CDR1 and CDR2 are SGHRS and YFSETQ. The part of the CDR3 DNA that was read is TGCGCCAGCAGCTTGGCCGGGACAGGGTTCTACGAG. Translating it yields CASSLAGTGFYE. The entire CDR3 protein reads CASSLAGTGFYEQYF.